The 24 T cell receptor beta chains below were found in one sample sequenced in a study of T cell repertoires in cytomegalovirus infection. TCRdb called the reads again in MiXCR, with one record for every CDR3 protein. The sample gives about 130,000 distinct CDR3 sequences, 7% to 9.5% of which show up once; around 9.1% is in the top ten. The sequencing input was PBMCs. Every receptor here comes from a human donor in good health (CMV status not recorded). Some clones in this sample may be carry-over from other donors' samples.

This clonotype has at least ten counts. The V call is TRBV28, the J call TRBJ1-5; the D is unclear. V lost 3 bases and J lost 6, with 12 bases in between. The CDR3 is 14 residues long. Germline CDR1 reads MDHEN; CDR2 reads SYDVKM. The CDR3 region has the DNA TGTGCCAGCAGTTTGCGATCGAGGACTCAGCCCCAGCATTTT. Translated, it gives CASSLRSRTQPQHF.

This clonotype was detected only a few times. The chain carries TRBV5-8 and TRBJ2-1, with D possibly matching TRBD1 (5 bases). Per germline, CDR1 SGHTS and CDR2 YDEGEE. The ends were cut back, 1 base at V and 6 bases at J, with 8 bases in the middle. The CDR3 runs 13 residues. The CDR3 nucleotides read TGTGCCAGCAGCTTGTCCAGGGTCAATGAGCAGTTCTTC. Its translation is CASSLSRVNEQFF.

Comments on this clonotype: A much larger clone is a single base away; this may be a read error. The chain joins TRBV5-1 to TRBJ2-1, with D uncertain. This CDR3 is built from 13 residues. Germline CDR1 SGHRS, CDR2 YFSETQ. The CDR3 DNA is TGCGCCAGCAGCTTCTGGGCAGCGAATGAGCAGTGCTTC. It translates to CASSFWAANEQCF. Drawing the rest from reference TRBV5-1 and TRBJ2-1, the complete variable domain is KAGVTQTPRYLIKTRGQQVTLSCSPISGHRSVSWYQQTPGQGLQFLFEYFSETQRNKGNFPGRFSGRQFSNSRSEMNVSTLELGDSALYLCASSFWAANEQCFGPGTRLTVL.

This chain links TRBV20-1 with TRBJ2-3; 12 positions agree with TRBD2. Germline V CDR1 and CDR2: DFQATT, SNEGSKA (reference sequence). V shed 6 bases, J shed 4 bases, and the junction held 5 bases outside the gene matches. The length of the CDR3 is 14 residues. The CDR3 nucleotides are TGCAGTGCACGGACTAGCGGGGTGCCAGATACGCAGTATTTT. It specifies CSARTSGVPDTQYF.

This clonotype has only a few counts. The genes are TRBV19 and TRBJ2-7; 7 nucleotides align to TRBD2. The CDR3 sequence is 15 residues long. V shed 6 bases, J shed 2 bases, and the junction held 10 bases outside the gene matches. CDR1 and CDR2 from the germline V gene are LNHDA and SQIVND (reference sequence). CDR3 coding DNA: TGTGCCAGTAGCAAGACCCGGGACTATACCTACGAGCAGTACTTC. Protein product: CASSKTRDYTYEQYF.

This clonotype turned up a few times. This sequence joins TRBV20-1 and TRBJ1-2, with unresolved D. This CDR3 is built from 12 residues. Trimming removed 0 bases at V and 5 bases at J, with 7 bases between. Germline CDR1 is DFQATT and CDR2 is SNEGSKA (reference sequence). The CDR3 loop reads CSARDLEYGYTF. The CDR3 DNA sequence: TGCAGTGCTAGAGACCTGGAATATGGCTACACCTTC.

This clonotype has more than one count but fewer than ten. In DNA form, the CDR3 reads TGTGCCAGCTCACCACCGTACGGGGTTGGCACAGATACGCAGTATTTT. This sequence encodes CASSPPYGVGTDTQYF. The rearrangement uses TRBV18 and TRBJ2-3; D might be TRBD2 (5 bases). There are 16 residues in the CDR3. Trimming removed 0 bases from V and 1 base from J, with 11 bases in between. Germline assignment: CDR1 KGHSH and CDR2 LQKENI.

This clonotype was detected only a few times. The chain carries TRBV6-2 or TRBV6-3 and TRBJ2-1, with TRBD1 as a possible D gene (5 bases). The CDR3 runs 14 residues. Per the germline V gene, CDR1 is MNHEY and CDR2 is SVGEGT. The V and J ends lost 0 bases and 6 bases respectively, with 9 bases between them. CDR3 region: CASSYSRQSNEQFF. The CDR3 nucleotides are TGTGCCAGCAGTTACTCGAGACAGTCCAATGAGCAGTTCTTC.

Of note for this clonotype: Its ends do not fully match the called genes, so a read error is possible. The chain is built from TRBV10-3 and TRBJ1-1, with D perhaps matching TRBD1 (5 bases). Per germline, CDR1 ENHRY and CDR2 SYGVKD. This CDR3 region has 15 residues. The CDR3 region has the DNA TGTGCCATCAGGGAGGGAGACTGGGGGAACTCTGAAGCTTTCTTT. It yields the protein CAIREGDWGNSEAFF.

The sample holds many counts of this clonotype. The chain is built from TRBV5-1 and TRBJ2-1, with D possibly called TRBD1 or TRBD2 (5 bases each). The CDR3 contains 15 residues. CDR1 is SGHRS and CDR2 is YFSETQ in the germline V gene. The V end was cut by 4 bases, the J end by 7 bases, with 18 bases between. CDR3 protein: CASSRSGTSGNEQFF. CDR3 DNA sequence: TGCGCCAGCAGCAGGTCCGGGACGAGTGGGAATGAGCAGTTCTTC.

The sample holds many counts of this clonotype. The rearrangement links TRBV7-2 to TRBJ2-4; D is undetermined. In germline, CDR1 is SGHTA, CDR2 FQGNSA. CDR3 length equals 15 residues. Trimming removed 4 bases at V and 0 bases at J, with 10 bases between. Here the CDR3 reads CASSSKKEAKNIQYF. The CDR3 DNA reads TGTGCCAGCAGCTCGAAAAAGGAAGCCAAAAACATTCAGTACTTC. Full variable domain (rest looked up from reference TRBV7-2 and TRBJ2-4): GAGVSQSPSNKVTEKGKDVELRCDPISGHTALYWYRQSLGQGLEFLIYFQGNSAPDKSGLPSDRFSAERTGGSVSTLTIQRTQQEDSAVYLCASSSKKEAKNIQYFGAGTRLSVL.

This clonotype was detected a few times. CDR3 in DNA: TGCAGCGTTGGGAGTCCTAGCACAGATACGCAGTATTTT. Translation: CSVGSPSTDTQYF. The V gene is TRBV29-1, the J gene TRBJ2-3; D uncertain. This CDR3 comprises 13 residues. V gave up 4 bases and J gave up 0 bases, with 8 bases separating them. Germline values: CDR1 SQVTM, CDR2 ANQGSEA.

This clonotype was seen repeatedly, ten times or more. The chain employs TRBV20-1 and TRBJ1-2; 10 nucleotides match TRBD1. This CDR3 is 15 amino acids long. Losses at the gene ends were 6 bases for V and 4 bases for J; bases not matched to a gene: 11. Germline CDR1 is DFQATT and CDR2 is SNEGSKA (reference sequence). The CDR3 DNA follows: TGCAGTGCCCAAGCCGGGACAGGGGACTTCTATGGCTACACCTTC. The encoded protein is CSAQAGTGDFYGYTF.

Only a few counts were recorded for this clonotype. The chain is built from TRBV20-1 and TRBJ1-6, with 8 bases fitting TRBD1. After removal of 3 bases from V and 8 bases from J, the junction contained 6 bases not matched to a gene. The CDR3 sequence is 14 residues long. CDR1 is DFQATT, CDR2 SNEGSKA, per germline (reference sequence). The CDR3, as DNA: TGCAGTGCTAGGTTGGACAGGGTTGATTCACCCCTCCACTTT. Its protein is CSARLDRVDSPLHF.

The sample holds many counts of this clonotype. This chain joins TRBV7-2 and TRBJ1-5; no clear D gene. V lost 8 bases and J 4 bases, leaving 12 bases between the germline ends. The CDR3 runs to 13 residues. The germline V gene encodes CDR1 SGHTA and CDR2 FQGNSA. As DNA, the CDR3 is TGTGCCAGCCGCATTCAGGAAAATCAGCCCCAGCATTTT. Its translation is CASRIQENQPQHF.

This clonotype appeared a few times. The J gene is TRBJ2-1, the V gene TRBV20-1; D might be TRBD2 (5 bases). The V end lost 3 bases, the J end lost 4 bases, and 22 bases lay between the germline ends. Germline V gives CDR1 DFQATT, CDR2 SNEGSKA (reference sequence). The CDR3 has 17 residues. CDR3 nucleotide sequence: TGCAGTGCTAGTAAAGACGGAGGACTCTACTCTTACAATGAGCAGTTCTTC. Translation gives CSASKDGGLYSYNEQFF.

The chain uses TRBV28 and TRBJ1-2, with D possibly being TRBD1 (5 bases). The CDR3 has 15 residues. Germline CDR1 is MDHEN and CDR2 is SYDVKM. The V end lost 6 bases, the J end lost 8 bases, and 22 bases lay between the germline ends. As DNA, the CDR3 is TGTGCCAGCAGCGCCCCCGGGGCGGCGGCGTGGGGCTACACCTTC. This codes for CASSAPGAAAWGYTF.

This clonotype was counted ten times or more. V gene TRBV28 combines with J gene TRBJ2-7; D is possibly TRBD2 (5 bases). V was cut by 2 bases and J by 9 bases, with 17 bases left in between. The CDR3 runs 14 residues. Germline CDR1 is MDHEN and CDR2 is SYDVKM. CDR3 bases: TGTGCCAGCAGTTTAACGGGTGAGGGAACACGGCAGTACTTC. It codes for CASSLTGEGTRQYF.

In its sample, this clonotype was seen many times. This chain joins TRBV14 and TRBJ1-2; D uncertain. CDR3 length: 13 residues. The germline V gene encodes CDR1 SGHDN and CDR2 FVKESK. Trimming took off 1 base at V and 2 bases at J, with 5 bases between the two ends. The CDR3 DNA reads as TGTGCCAGCAGCCAAGGACTAAACTATGGCTACACCTTC. Translation gives CASSQGLNYGYTF.

This clonotype was recorded many times. The chain uses TRBV28 and TRBJ2-7; 8 nucleotides align to TRBD1. The V segment lost 1 base and the J segment 2 bases; nucleotides outside the gene matches: 1. The CDR3 has 14 residues. CDR1 is MDHEN, CDR2 SYDVKM, per germline. The CDR3 sequence is CASSLSRGPYEQYF. As DNA, the CDR3 is TGTGCCAGCAGTTTATCCAGGGGGCCCTACGAGCAGTACTTC.

The J gene is TRBJ1-4, the V gene TRBV15; 7 bases are a match to TRBD1. V was clipped by 8 bases and J by 6 bases; unmatched bases: 9. The CDR3 is 14 amino acids. Germline V gene sequence: CDR1 LNHNV, CDR2 YYDKDF (reference sequence). The chain's CDR3 is CATGTGALDEKLFF. The CDR3 region has the DNA TGTGCCACCGGAACAGGGGCCCTGGATGAAAAACTGTTTTTT.

This clonotype was found many times. V gene TRBV3-1 combines with J gene TRBJ2-7, with D perhaps matching TRBD1 or TRBD2 (5 bases each). Trimming removed 1 base at V and 11 bases at J, with 15 bases between. The germline CDR1 and CDR2 sequences are LGHDT and YNNKEL (reference sequence). The CDR3 spans 13 residues. The CDR3 region has the DNA TGTGCCAGCAGCCAAGGATCAGACCGAGGGGAGTACTTC. Translation gives CASSQGSDRGEYF.

This clonotype was counted many times. V gene TRBV19 combines with J gene TRBJ1-2, with no clear D. Trimming stripped 6 bases from V and 3 bases from J, with 14 bases between. This CDR3 has 14 residues. Germline V gene sequence: CDR1 LNHDA, CDR2 SQIVND (reference sequence). The CDR3: CASRKQGPDYGYTF. In DNA form, the CDR3 reads TGTGCCAGTAGAAAACAAGGACCTGACTATGGCTACACCTTC.

This clonotype was picked up many times. This rearrangement joins TRBV20-1 to TRBJ1-1; no clear D. The V gene lost 4 bases and the J gene lost 2 bases, with 5 bases spanning the gap. The germline CDR1 and CDR2 sequences are DFQATT and SNEGSKA (reference sequence). CDR3 length: 11 residues. As DNA, the CDR3 is TGCAGTGCTACTTCCAACACTGAAGCTTTCTTT. It codes for CSATSNTEAFF.